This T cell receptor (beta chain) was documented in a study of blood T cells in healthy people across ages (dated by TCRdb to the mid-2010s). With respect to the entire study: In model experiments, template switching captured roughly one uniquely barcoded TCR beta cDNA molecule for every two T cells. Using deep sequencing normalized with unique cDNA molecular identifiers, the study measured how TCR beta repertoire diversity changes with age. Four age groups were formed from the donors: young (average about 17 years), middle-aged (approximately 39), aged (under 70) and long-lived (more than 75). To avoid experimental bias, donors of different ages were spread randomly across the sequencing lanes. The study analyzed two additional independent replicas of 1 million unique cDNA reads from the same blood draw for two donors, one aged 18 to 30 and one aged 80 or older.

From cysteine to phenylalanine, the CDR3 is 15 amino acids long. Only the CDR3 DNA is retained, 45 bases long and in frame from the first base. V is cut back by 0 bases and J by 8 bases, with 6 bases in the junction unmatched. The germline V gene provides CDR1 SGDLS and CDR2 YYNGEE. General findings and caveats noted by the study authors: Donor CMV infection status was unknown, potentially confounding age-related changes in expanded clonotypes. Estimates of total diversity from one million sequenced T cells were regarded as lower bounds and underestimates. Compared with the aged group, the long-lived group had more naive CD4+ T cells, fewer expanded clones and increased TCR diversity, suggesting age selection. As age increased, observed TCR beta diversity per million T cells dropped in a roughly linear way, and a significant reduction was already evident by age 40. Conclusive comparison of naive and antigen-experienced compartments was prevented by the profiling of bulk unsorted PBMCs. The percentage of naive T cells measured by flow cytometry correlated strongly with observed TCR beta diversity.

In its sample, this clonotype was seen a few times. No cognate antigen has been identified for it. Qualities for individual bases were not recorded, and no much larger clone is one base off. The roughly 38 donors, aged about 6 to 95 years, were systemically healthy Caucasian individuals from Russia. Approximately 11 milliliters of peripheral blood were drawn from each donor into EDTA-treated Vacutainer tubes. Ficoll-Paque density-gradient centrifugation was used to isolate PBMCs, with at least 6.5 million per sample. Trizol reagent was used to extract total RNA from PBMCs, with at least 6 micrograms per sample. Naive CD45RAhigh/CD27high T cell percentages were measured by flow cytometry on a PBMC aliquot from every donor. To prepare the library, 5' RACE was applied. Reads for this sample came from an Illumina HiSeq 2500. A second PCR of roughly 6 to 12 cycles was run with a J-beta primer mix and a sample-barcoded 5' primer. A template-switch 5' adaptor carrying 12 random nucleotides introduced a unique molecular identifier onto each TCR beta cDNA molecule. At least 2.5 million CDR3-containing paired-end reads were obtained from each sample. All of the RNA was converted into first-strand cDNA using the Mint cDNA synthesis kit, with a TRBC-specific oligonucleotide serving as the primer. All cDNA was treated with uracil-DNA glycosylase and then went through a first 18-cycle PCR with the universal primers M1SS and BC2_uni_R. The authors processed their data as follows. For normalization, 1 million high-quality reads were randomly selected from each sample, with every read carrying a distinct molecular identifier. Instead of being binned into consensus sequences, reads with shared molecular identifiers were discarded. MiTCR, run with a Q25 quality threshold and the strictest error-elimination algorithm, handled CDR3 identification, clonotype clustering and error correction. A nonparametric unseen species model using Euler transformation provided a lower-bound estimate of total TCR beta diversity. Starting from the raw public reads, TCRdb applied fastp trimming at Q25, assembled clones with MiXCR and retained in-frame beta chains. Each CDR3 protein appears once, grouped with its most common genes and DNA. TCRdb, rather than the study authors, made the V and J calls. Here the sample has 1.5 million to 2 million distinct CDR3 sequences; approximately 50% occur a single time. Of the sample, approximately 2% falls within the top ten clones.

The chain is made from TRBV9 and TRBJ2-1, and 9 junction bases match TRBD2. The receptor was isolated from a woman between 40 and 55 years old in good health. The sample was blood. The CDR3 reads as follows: CASSVVSGGSDEQFF. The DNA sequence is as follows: TGTGCCAGCAGCGTAGTGAGCGGGGGGTCGGATGAGCAGTTCTTC.